The 27 T cell receptor beta chains listed next were all sequenced from one sample in a study of blood T cell repertoires in COVID-19. Profiling relied on immunoSEQ multiplex PCR, and the TCRdb table lists in-frame clones only, not all of them. The sample lists roughly 79,000 clones, approximately 90% seen once, with roughly 5.3% in the top ten. Specimen: peripheral blood. These receptors were collected from a woman of 80 years or more with active or convalescent COVID-19.

V is TRBV4-3 and J is TRBJ1-4; D call uncertain. V gave up 2 bases and J gave up 4 bases, with 11 bases separating them. Germline CDR1 and CDR2: LGHNA and YSLEER. This CDR3 spans 15 amino acids. DNA of the CDR3: TGCGCCAGCAGCCAAAACTTCTACTTTAATGAAAAACTGTTTTTT. Translating it yields CASSQNFYFNEKLFF.

The chain is built from TRBV6-4 and TRBJ1-5, with D tentatively TRBD1 (5 bases). Per the germline V gene, CDR1 is MRHNA and CDR2 is SNTAGT. V was clipped by 10 bases and J by 2 bases, with 18 bases between them. This CDR3 is 15 amino acids long. The CDR3 here is CATPTRDSGNQPQHF. The CDR3 bases are TGTGCCACGCCCACCCGAGACAGTGGCAATCAGCCCCAGCATTTT.

This chain connects TRBV3-1 (or the pseudogene TRBV3-2) to TRBJ2-2, with 9 bases that match TRBD1. V lost 7 bases and J lost 5; bases outside the gene matches: 14. The CDR3 sequence is 17 residues long. Germline V gives CDR1 LGHDT, CDR2 YNNKEL (reference sequence). The CDR3 loop reads CASNPGGDRGWTGELFF. The CDR3 DNA sequence: TGTGCCAGCAACCCGGGGGGAGACAGGGGGTGGACCGGGGAGCTGTTTTTT.

V usage is TRBV10-3 and J usage is TRBJ2-3, with unresolved D. The CDR3 covers 16 residues. Deletions cut 6 bases from V and 0 bases from J, with 16 bases between. In germline, CDR1 is ENHRY, CDR2 SYGVKD. The CDR3 loop reads CAIRDQRSISTDTQYF. The CDR3, as DNA: TGTGCCATCAGGGATCAAAGGAGTATTAGCACAGATACGCAGTATTTT.

Remarks on this clone: Other nucleotide sequences from this sample produce the same CDR3. The chain recombines TRBV5-1 with TRBJ2-6; D call uncertain. Trimming removed 0 bases at V and 0 bases at J, with 4 bases between. CDR1 and CDR2 from the germline V gene are SGHRS and YFSETQ. CDR3 length equals 15 residues. This CDR3 reads CASSLGGSGANVLTF. The CDR3 DNA reads as TGCGCCAGCAGCTTGGGAGGCTCTGGGGCCAACGTCCTGACTTTC.

Of note for this clone: One end of the junction is discordant with germline, which a read error may explain. This sequence joins TRBV28 and TRBJ2-5, with 11 bases that match TRBD2. CDR3 length equals 13 residues. Germline-derived CDR1 and CDR2 are MDHEN and SYDVKM. The DNA for the CDR3 is TGTGCCAGCAGTGCTCGCTTAGCGGGAGGGCCGGACTTC. It yields the protein CASSARLAGGPDF.

The chain links TRBV15 to TRBJ2-7; maybe TRBD1 (5 bases). Trimming cost V 1 base and J 3 bases, with 10 bases left between them. The germline gives CDR1 LNHNV, CDR2 YYDKDF (reference sequence). The CDR3 is 14 amino acids. The CDR3 reads CATSRAIQDYEQYF. The CDR3 DNA reads as TGTGCCACCAGCAGAGCAATACAGGACTACGAGCAGTACTTC. Supplemented by reference TRBV15 and TRBJ2-7, the full variable domain reads DAMVIQNPRYQVTQFGKPVTLSCSQTLNHNVMYWYQQKSSQAPKLLFHYYDKDFNNEADTPDNFQSRRPNTSFCFLDIRSPGLGDTAMYLCATSRAIQDYEQYFGPGTRLTVT.

This clone was picked up one time. The V and J genes are TRBV28 and TRBJ2-4, with a tentative D call TRBD2 (6 bases). This CDR3 is built from 14 residues. V gave up 5 bases and J gave up 8 bases, with 16 bases separating them. The germline V gene has CDR1 MDHEN and CDR2 SYDVKM. The CDR3 sequence is CASSTRGGGDIQYF. CDR3 sequence (DNA): TGTGCCAGCAGTACCCGGGGTGGAGGGGACATTCAGTACTTC.

The chain couples TRBV13 to TRBJ2-2, with a tentative D call TRBD2 (6 bases). Trimming pared 1 base from V and 1 base from J, leaving 7 bases between. The germline V gene has CDR1 PRHDT and CDR2 FYEKMQ (reference sequence). CDR3 length: 15 residues. The CDR3 spells CASSLAGENTGELFF. CDR3 DNA sequence: TGTGCCAGCAGCTTAGCGGGGGAGAACACCGGGGAGCTGTTTTTT.

The J gene is TRBJ2-7, the V gene TRBV10-1, with 8 bases fitting TRBD1. The length of the CDR3 is 14 residues. V trimming: 4 bases; J trimming: 5 bases; junction bases outside the gene matches: 7. Germline assignment: CDR1 WNHNN and CDR2 SYGVQD (reference sequence). The CDR3 bases are TGCGCCAGCAGTGCAGGGGGCGATCGGGACGAGCAGTACTTC. Amino acid sequence: CASSAGGDRDEQYF.

V gene TRBV7-8 combines with J gene TRBJ2-1, with 9 bases that match TRBD1. The length of the CDR3 is 16 residues. Germline V lookup: CDR1 SGHVS, CDR2 FQNEAQ. Trimming at V came to 8 bases and at J to 1 base, leaving 9 bases not matched to a gene. The CDR3 sequence is CASSGGQGRSYNEQFF. In DNA form, the CDR3 reads TGTGCCAGCTCGGGGGGACAGGGACGGTCCTACAATGAGCAGTTCTTC. Drawing the rest from reference TRBV7-8 and TRBJ2-1, the complete variable domain is GAGVSQSPRYKVAKRGQDVALRCDPISGHVSLFWYQQALGQGPEFLTYFQNEAQLDKSGLPSDRFFAERPEGSVSTLKIQRTQQEDSAVYLCASSGGQGRSYNEQFFGPGTRLTVL.

The CDR3 loop is CATWLGRGGNTEAFF. CDR3 nucleotides: TGTGCCACCTGGCTCGGGAGGGGAGGGAACACTGAAGCTTTCTTT. The chain links TRBV10-3 to TRBJ1-1, with a weak D call TRBD1 (5 bases). Per the germline V gene, CDR1 is ENHRY and CDR2 is SYGVKD. The germline V and J ends were trimmed by 10 bases and 1 base, with 19 bases remaining between them. The CDR3 loop spans 15 amino acids.

The chain joins TRBV18 to TRBJ1-2; D is unclear. The CDR3 is made up of 13 amino acids. Trimming cost V 3 bases and J 5 bases, with 10 bases left between them. The germline CDR1 and CDR2 sequences are KGHSH and LQKENI. Written as DNA, the CDR3 is TGTGCCAGCTCACCTATAAGAGCGTATGGCTACACCTTC. It encodes CASSPIRAYGYTF. Full variable domain (missing parts from reference TRBV18 and TRBJ1-2): NAGVMQNPRHLVRRRGQEARLRCSPMKGHSHVYWYRQLPEEGLKFMVYLQKENIIDESGMPKERFSAEFPKEGPSILRIQQVVRGDSAAYFCASSPIRAYGYTFGSGTRLTVV.

This rearrangement joins TRBV10-3 to TRBJ1-6; 8 bases fit TRBD1. V was clipped by 2 bases and J by 6 bases; unmatched bases: 0. This CDR3 spans 14 amino acids. CDR1 is ENHRY and CDR2 is SYGVKD in the germline V gene. DNA for the CDR3: TGTGCCATCAGTGAGACAGGGGGTAATTCACCCCTCCACTTT. Translating it yields CAISETGGNSPLHF.

This rearrangement joins TRBV6-2 or TRBV6-3 to TRBJ1-2; 8 bases are a match to TRBD1. CDR3 length: 13 amino acids. CDR1 is MNHEY, CDR2 SVGEGT, per germline. V gave up 6 bases and J gave up 5 bases; unmatched junction bases: 5. The CDR3 nucleotides read TGTGCCAGCAGCCCAGGGGGCGGATATGGCTACACCTTC. Its protein is CASSPGGGYGYTF.

The chain uses TRBV10-2 and TRBJ1-2; 11 bases fit TRBD1. The CDR3 extends over 13 amino acids. The ends lost 7 bases at V and 5 bases at J; junction bases unmatched: 3. In germline, CDR1 is WSHSY, CDR2 SAAADI. The CDR3: CASTWDRGYGYTF. The CDR3 DNA reads as TGCGCCAGCACCTGGGACAGGGGGTATGGCTACACCTTC.

This clone was seen once. The chain combines TRBV5-6 with TRBJ1-1, with D possibly matching TRBD1 (5 bases). Germline-derived CDR1 and CDR2 are SGHDT and YYEEEE. The CDR3 contains 15 residues. V was clipped by 1 base and J by 5 bases, with 15 bases between them. CDR3 sequence reads: CASSLYRGEGTEAFF. The CDR3 DNA is TGTGCCAGCAGCTTGTACCGGGGGGAGGGTACTGAAGCTTTCTTT.

This chain uses TRBV9 with TRBJ2-7; maybe TRBD2 (5 bases). The CDR3 totals 16 residues. Germline-derived CDR1 and CDR2 are SGDLS and YYNGEE. The V end was cut by 0 bases, the J end by 2 bases, with 15 bases between. CDR3 sequence (DNA): TGTGCCAGCAGCGTAGGTCGGGGTCTGAGTCCCTACGAGCAGTACTTC. Protein: CASSVGRGLSPYEQYF.

The chain carries TRBV28 and TRBJ2-3; weak D call: TRBD2 (6 bases). This CDR3 contains 16 residues. CDR1 MDHEN and CDR2 SYDVKM come from the germline V gene. V was pared by 1 base and J by 2 bases, with 13 bases between. The CDR3 region is CASSLLGEANTDTQYF. The CDR3 DNA reads as TGTGCCAGCAGTTTATTGGGGGAGGCCAACACAGATACGCAGTATTTT.

Comment on this clone: Sequence at one end of the junction differs from germline and may be a read error. The gene calls are TRBV29-1 and TRBJ2-1; D may be TRBD1 (6 bases). The V gene's germline CDR1 is SQVTM and CDR2 ANQGSEA. The CDR3 totals 12 residues. As DNA, the CDR3 is TGCAGCGTTGTCCAGGGGCCCAATGGGCAGTTCTTC. It encodes CSVVQGPNGQFF.

The chain is built from TRBV7-3 and TRBJ2-2; 7 nucleotides match TRBD1. With V trimmed by 5 bases and J by 0 bases, 3 bases remained unmatched. The V gene's germline CDR1 is SGHTA and CDR2 FQGTGA. The CDR3 totals 15 residues. This chain's CDR3 is CASSPTGTNTGELFF. The CDR3 bases are TGTGCCAGCAGCCCGACAGGGACGAACACCGGGGAGCTGTTTTTT.

The chain uses TRBV28 and TRBJ1-6; tentative D call: TRBD1 (5 bases). CDR1 and CDR2 (germline): MDHEN, SYDVKM. With 5 bases removed from V and 6 bases from J, the gap between germline ends came to 17 bases. This CDR3 comprises 16 residues. The DNA for the CDR3 is TGTGCCAGCAGTATACAGGATTGGGCCTCTAATTCACCCCTCCACTTT. Translated, it gives CASSIQDWASNSPLHF. The full variable domain, rest sourced from reference TRBV28 and TRBJ1-6, is DVKVTQSSRYLVKRTGEKVFLECVQDMDHENMFWYRQDPGLGLRLIYFSYDVKMKEKGDIPEGYSVSREKKERFSLILESASTNQTSMYLCASSIQDWASNSPLHFGNGTRLTVT.

The gene calls are TRBV5-3 and TRBJ2-1; D perhaps matches TRBD1 (6 bases). TRBV5-3 is placed among ORFs of uncertain function. The CDR3 has 18 amino acids. Trimming cost V 4 bases and J 4 bases, with 24 bases left between them. The CDR3 region is CARSPPPRDTGSYNEQFF. The DNA for the CDR3 is TGTGCCAGAAGCCCCCCTCCACGGGACACGGGCTCGTACAATGAGCAGTTCTTC.

This clone was detected once. This chain links TRBV19 with TRBJ2-7, with TRBD1 as a possible D gene (6 bases). The V gene lost 5 bases and the J gene lost 4 bases, with 15 bases spanning the gap. CDR3 length: 14 amino acids. Germline CDR1 and CDR2: LNHDA and SQIVND (reference sequence). The DNA for the CDR3 is TGTGCCAGTAGTCTTCGCCGGGACAATTACGAGCAGTACTTC. Amino acids: CASSLRRDNYEQYF.

The J gene is TRBJ2-5, the V gene TRBV7-2; a possible D gene is TRBD2 (6 bases). Trimming took 0 bases from V and 5 from J, leaving 19 bases between them. The CDR3 is 17 residues long. Per germline, CDR1 SGHTA and CDR2 FQGNSA. The CDR3 loop is CASSLATGRGILETQYF. The CDR3 DNA is TGTGCCAGCAGCTTAGCGACCGGGCGGGGAATCCTGGAGACCCAGTACTTC.

The V and J genes are TRBV28 and TRBJ2-7; 7 nucleotides line up with TRBD2. Germline V lookup: CDR1 MDHEN, CDR2 SYDVKM. V gave up 4 bases and J gave up 2 bases; unmatched junction bases: 8. The length of the CDR3 is 15 residues. CDR3 residues: CASSSPGTNTYEQYF. For the CDR3, the DNA is TGTGCCAGCAGTTCCCCCGGGACTAATACCTACGAGCAGTACTTC.

The sample holds one count of this clone. The V call is TRBV6-2 or TRBV6-3, the J call TRBJ1-2, with D possibly TRBD1 on 6 matching bases. Per the germline V gene, CDR1 is MNHEY and CDR2 is SVGEGT. Trimming stripped 5 bases from V and 5 bases from J, with 18 bases between. There are 15 residues in the CDR3. The CDR3 nucleotides read TGTGCCAGCAGTCTACAGGGCCGGCAGAGGTATGGCTACACCTTC. Translating it yields CASSLQGRQRYGYTF.